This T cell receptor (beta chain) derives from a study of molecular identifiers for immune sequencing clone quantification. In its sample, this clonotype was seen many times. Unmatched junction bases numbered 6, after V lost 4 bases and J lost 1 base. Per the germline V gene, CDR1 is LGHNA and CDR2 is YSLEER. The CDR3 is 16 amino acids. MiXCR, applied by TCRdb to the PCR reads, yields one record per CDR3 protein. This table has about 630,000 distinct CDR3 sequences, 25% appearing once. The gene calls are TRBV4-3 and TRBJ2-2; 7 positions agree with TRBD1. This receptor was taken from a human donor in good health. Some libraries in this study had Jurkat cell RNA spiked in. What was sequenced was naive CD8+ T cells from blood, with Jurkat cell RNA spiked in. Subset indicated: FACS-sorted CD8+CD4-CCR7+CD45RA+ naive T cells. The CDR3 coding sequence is TGCGCCAGCAGCCCCGACAGGGCCCTGAACACCGGGGAGCTGTTTTTT. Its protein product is CASSPDRALNTGELFF.